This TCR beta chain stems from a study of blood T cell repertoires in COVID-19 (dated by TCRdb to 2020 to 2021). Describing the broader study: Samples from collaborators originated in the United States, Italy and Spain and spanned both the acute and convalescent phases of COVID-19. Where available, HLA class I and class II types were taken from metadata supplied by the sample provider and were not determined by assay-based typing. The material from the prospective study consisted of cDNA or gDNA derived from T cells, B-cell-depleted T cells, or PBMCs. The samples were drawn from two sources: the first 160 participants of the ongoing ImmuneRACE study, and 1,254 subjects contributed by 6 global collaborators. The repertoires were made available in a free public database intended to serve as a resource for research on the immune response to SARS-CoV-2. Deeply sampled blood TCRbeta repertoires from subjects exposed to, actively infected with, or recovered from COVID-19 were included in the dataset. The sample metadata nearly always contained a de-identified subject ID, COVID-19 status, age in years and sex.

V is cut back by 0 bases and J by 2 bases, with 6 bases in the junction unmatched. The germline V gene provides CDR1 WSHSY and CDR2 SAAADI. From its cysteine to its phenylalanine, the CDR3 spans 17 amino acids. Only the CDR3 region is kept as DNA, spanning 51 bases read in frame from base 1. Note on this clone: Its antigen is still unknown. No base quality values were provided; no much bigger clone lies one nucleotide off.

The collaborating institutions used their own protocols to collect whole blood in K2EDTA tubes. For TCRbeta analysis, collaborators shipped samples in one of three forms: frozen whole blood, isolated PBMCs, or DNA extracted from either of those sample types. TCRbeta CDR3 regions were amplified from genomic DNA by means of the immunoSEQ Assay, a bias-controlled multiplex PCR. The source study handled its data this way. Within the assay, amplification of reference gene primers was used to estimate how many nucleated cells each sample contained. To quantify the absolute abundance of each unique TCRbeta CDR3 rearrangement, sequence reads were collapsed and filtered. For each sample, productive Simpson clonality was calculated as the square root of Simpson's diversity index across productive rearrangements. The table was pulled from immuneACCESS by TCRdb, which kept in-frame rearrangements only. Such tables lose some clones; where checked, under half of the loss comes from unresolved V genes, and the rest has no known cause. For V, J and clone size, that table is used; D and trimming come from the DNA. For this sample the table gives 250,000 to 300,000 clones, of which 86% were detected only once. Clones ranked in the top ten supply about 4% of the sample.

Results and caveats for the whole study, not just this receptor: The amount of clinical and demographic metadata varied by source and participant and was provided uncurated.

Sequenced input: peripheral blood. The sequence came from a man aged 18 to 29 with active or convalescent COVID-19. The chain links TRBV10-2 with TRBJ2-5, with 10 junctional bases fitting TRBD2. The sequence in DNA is TGCGCCAGCAGTGAGTCGGAACTAGCGGGACCTCAAGAGACCCAGTACTTC. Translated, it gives CASSESELAGPQETQYF.